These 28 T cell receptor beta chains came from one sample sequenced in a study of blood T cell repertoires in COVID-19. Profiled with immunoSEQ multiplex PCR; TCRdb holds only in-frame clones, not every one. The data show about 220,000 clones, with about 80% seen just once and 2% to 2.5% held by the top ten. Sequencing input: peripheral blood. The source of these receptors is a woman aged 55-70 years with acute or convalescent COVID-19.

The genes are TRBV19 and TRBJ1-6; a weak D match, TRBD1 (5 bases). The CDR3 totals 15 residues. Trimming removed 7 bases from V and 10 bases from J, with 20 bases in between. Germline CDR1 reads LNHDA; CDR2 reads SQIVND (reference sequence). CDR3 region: CASTPQAGENSPLHF. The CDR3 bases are TGTGCCAGTACTCCCCAGGCGGGGGAAAACTCACCCCTCCACTTT.

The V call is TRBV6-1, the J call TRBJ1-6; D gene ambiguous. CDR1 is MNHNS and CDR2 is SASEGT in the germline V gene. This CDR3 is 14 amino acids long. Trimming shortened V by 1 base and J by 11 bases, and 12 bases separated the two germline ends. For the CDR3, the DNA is TGTGCCAGCAGTGAAGATGCGAGGGCTGCACCCCTCCACTTT. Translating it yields CASSEDARAAPLHF.

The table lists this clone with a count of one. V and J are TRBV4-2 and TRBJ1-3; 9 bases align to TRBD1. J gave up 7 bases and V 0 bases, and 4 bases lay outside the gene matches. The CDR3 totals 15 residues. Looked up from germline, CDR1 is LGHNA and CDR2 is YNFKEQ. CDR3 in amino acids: CASSQDGTGINTIYF. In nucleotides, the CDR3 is TGTGCCAGCAGCCAAGATGGGACAGGGATCAACACCATATATTTT.

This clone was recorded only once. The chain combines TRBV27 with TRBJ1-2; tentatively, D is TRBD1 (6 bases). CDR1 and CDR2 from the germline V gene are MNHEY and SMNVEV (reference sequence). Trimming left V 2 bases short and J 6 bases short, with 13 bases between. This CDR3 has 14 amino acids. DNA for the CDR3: TGTGCCAGCAGTTTACGGACAGTACGGCATGGCTACACCTTC. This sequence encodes CASSLRTVRHGYTF.

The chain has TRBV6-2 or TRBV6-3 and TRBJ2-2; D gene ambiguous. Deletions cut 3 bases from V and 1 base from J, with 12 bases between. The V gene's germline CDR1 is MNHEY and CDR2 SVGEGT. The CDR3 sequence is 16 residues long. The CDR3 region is CASSYFPQMNTGELFF. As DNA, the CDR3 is TGTGCCAGCAGTTATTTCCCCCAGATGAACACCGGGGAGCTGTTTTTT.

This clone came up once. CDR3 amino acids: CASSEALRVAGASFKVPEQFF. The CDR3, as DNA: TGTGCCAGCAGTGAAGCGCTCCGAGTAGCGGGGGCAAGCTTCAAAGTTCCTGAGCAGTTCTTC. V and J are TRBV6-1 and TRBJ2-1, with 9 bases matching TRBD2. CDR3 size: 21 residues. Germline trimming cut 0 bases from V and 9 bases from J; bases unmatched to any gene: 24. Germline-derived CDR1 and CDR2 are MNHNS and SASEGT.

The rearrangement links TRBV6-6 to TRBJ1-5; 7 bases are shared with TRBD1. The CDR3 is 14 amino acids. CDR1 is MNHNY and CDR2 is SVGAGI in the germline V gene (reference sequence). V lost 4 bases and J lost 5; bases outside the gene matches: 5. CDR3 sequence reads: CASSLPGQHQPQHF. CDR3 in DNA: TGTGCCAGCAGTTTACCGGGACAGCATCAGCCCCAGCATTTT.

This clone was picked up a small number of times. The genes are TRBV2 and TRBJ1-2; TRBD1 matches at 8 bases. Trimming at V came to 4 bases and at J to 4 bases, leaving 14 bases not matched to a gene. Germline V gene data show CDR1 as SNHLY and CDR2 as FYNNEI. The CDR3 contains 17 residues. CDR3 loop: CASSVKNMVQGGYGYTF. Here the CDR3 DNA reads TGTGCCAGCAGTGTCAAGAATATGGTACAGGGGGGCTATGGCTACACCTTC.

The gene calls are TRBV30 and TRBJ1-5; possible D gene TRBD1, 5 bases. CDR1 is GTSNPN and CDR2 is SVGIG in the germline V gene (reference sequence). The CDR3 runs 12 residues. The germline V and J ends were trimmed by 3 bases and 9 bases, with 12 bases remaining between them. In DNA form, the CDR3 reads TGTGCCTGGAGCGGCCAGGGTCGGCCCCAGCATTTT. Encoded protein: CAWSGQGRPQHF.

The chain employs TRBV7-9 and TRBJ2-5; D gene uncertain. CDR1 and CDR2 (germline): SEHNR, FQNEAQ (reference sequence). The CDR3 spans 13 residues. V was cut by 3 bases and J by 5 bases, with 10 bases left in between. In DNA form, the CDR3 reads TGTGCCAGCAGCTTGCCAGGATTGGAGACCCAGTACTTC. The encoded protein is CASSLPGLETQYF.

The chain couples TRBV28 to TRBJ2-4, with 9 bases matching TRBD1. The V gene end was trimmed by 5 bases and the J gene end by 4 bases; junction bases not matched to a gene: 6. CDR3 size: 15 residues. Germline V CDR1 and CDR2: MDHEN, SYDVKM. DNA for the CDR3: TGTGCCAGCAGTGTCTACGGGACAGGGAAAAACATTCAGTACTTC. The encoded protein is CASSVYGTGKNIQYF.

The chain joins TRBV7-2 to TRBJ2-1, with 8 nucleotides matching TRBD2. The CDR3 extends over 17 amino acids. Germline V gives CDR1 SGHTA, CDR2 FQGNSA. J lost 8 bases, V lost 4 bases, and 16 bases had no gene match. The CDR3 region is CASSYRPSGGAQDEQFF. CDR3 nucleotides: TGTGCCAGCAGCTACCGGCCCTCCGGGGGGGCTCAGGATGAGCAGTTCTTC.

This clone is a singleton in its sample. CDR3 residues: CASSRGAGGGTEAFF. The CDR3 DNA reads as TGTGCCAGCAGCCGAGGGGCGGGGGGAGGCACTGAAGCTTTCTTT. The chain joins TRBV3-1 (or the pseudogene TRBV3-2) to TRBJ1-1, with D possibly matching TRBD1 (5 bases). The CDR3 totals 15 residues. The V gene's germline CDR1 is LGHDT and CDR2 YNNKEL (reference sequence). V lost 4 bases and J lost 4, with 16 bases in between.

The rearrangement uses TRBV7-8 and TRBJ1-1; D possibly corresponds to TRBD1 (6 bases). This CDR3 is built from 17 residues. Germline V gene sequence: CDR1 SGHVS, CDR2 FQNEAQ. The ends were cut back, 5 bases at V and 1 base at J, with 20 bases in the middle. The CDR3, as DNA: TGTGCCAGCAGCCGTTACATCCCGGGACACTCGAACACTGAAGCTTTCTTT. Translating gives CASSRYIPGHSNTEAFF.

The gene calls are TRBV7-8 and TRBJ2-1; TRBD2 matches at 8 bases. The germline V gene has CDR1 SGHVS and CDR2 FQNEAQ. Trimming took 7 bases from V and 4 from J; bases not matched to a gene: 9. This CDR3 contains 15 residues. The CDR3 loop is CASTSTSGLYNEQFF. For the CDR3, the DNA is TGTGCCAGCACCAGTACTAGCGGTTTATACAATGAGCAGTTCTTC.

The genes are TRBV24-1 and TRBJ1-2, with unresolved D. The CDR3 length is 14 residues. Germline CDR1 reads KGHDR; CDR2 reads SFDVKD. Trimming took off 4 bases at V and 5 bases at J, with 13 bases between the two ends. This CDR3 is CATSDAGAGYGYTF. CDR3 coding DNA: TGTGCCACCAGTGACGCGGGCGCTGGATATGGCTACACCTTC.

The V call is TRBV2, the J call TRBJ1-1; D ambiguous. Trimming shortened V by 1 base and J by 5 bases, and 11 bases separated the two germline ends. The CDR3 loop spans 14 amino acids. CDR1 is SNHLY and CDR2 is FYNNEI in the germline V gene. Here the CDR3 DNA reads TGTGCCAGCAGTGAAGGACACTTAGATACTGAAGCTTTCTTT. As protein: CASSEGHLDTEAFF.

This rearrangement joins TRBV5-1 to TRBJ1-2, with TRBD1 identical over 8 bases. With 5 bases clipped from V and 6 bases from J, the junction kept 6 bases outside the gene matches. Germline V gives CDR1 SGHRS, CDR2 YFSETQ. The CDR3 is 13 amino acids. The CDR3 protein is CASRDRERDGYTF. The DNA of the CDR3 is TGCGCCAGCAGGGACAGGGAAAGAGATGGCTACACCTTC.

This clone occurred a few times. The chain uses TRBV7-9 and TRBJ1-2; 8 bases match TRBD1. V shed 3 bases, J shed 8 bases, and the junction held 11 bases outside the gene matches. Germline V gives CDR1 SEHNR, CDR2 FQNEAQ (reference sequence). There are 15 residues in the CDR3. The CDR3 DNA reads TGTGCCAGCAGCTTGGACAGGGATCGTGCAAAGGGCTACACCTTC. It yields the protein CASSLDRDRAKGYTF.

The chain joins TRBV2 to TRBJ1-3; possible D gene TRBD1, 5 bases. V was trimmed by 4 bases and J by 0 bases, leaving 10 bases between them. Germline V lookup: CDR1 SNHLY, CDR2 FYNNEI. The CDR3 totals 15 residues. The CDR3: CASSGGSSSGNTIYF. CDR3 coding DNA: TGTGCCAGCAGTGGGGGCAGCTCCTCTGGAAACACCATATATTTT.

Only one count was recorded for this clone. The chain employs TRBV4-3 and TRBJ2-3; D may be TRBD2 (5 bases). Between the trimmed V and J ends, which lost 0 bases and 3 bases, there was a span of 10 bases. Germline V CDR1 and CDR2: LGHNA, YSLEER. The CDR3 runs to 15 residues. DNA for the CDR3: TGCGCCAGCAGCCAAGATTTGGGGAGTACAGATACGCAGTATTTT. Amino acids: CASSQDLGSTDTQYF.

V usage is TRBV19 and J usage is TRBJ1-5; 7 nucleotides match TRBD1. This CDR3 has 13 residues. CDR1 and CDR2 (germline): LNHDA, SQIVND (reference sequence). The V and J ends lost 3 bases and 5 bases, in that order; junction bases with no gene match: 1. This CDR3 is CASSMGTDQPQHF. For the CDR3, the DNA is TGTGCCAGTAGTATGGGGACAGATCAGCCCCAGCATTTT.

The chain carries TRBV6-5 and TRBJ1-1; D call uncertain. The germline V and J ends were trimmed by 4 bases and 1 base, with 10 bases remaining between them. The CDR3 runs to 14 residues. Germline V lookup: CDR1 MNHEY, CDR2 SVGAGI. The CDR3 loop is CASSSPRGNTEAFF. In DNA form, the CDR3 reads TGTGCCAGCAGTTCCCCCCGGGGGAACACTGAAGCTTTCTTT.

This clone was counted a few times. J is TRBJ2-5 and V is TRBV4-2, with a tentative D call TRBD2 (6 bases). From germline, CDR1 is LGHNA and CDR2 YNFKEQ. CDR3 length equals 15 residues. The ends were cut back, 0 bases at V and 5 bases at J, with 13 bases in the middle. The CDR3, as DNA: TGTGCCAGCAGCCAAGAGCGGAGCGCGGGGGAGACCCAGTACTTC. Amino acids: CASSQERSAGETQYF.

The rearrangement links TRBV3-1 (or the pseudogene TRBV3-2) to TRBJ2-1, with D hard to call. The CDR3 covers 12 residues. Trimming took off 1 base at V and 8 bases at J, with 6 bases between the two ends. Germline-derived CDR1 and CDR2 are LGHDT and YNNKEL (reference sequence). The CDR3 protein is CASSQVLDEQFF. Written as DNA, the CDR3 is TGTGCCAGCAGCCAAGTCCTCGATGAGCAGTTCTTC.

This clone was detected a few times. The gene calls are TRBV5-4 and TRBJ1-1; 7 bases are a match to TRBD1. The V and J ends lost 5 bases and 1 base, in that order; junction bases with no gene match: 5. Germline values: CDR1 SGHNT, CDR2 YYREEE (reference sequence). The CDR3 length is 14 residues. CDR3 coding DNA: TGTGCCAGCAGAATGGACAGGTCGAACACTGAAGCTTTCTTT. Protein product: CASRMDRSNTEAFF.

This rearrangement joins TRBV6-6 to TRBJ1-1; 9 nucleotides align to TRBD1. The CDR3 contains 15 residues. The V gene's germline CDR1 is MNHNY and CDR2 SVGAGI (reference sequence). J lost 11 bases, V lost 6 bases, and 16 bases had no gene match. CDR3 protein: CASSNTGGGVGRAFF. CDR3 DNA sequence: TGTGCCAGCAGCAACACAGGGGGCGGAGTGGGACGGGCTTTCTTT.

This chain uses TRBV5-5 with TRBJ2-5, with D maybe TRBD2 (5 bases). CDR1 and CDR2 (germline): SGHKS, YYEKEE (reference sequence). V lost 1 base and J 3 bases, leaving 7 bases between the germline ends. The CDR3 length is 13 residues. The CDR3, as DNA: TGTGCCAGCAGCTTGTTGGGAGAAGAGACCCAGTACTTC. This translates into CASSLLGEETQYF.